A selection of T cell receptor beta chains follows, all from one sample in a study of blood T cell repertoires in COVID-19. The table came from immunoSEQ multiplex PCR; TCRdb's copy has only in-frame clones and leaves some out. The sample consists of 380,000 or so clones, 81% of them appearing once. The material sequenced was peripheral blood. The receptors stem from a human donor with acute or convalescent COVID-19. The donor label of this sample is uncertain. Each CDR3 is given with its conserved first and last residue. The order of the fields is J gene, V gene, CDR3 protein.

j_call: TRBJ2-7; v_call: TRBV11-2; cdr3_aa: CASSSPSGRRYEQYF
j_call: TRBJ2-3; v_call: TRBV5-4; cdr3_aa: CASFDSGVLSDTQYF
j_call: TRBJ2-3; v_call: TRBV11-1; cdr3_aa: CASSLRGLTDTQYF
j_call: TRBJ1-6; v_call: TRBV6-5; cdr3_aa: CASSYSRGANSPLHF
j_call: TRBJ1-5; v_call: TRBV5-1; cdr3_aa: CASSLYPDGNQPQHF
j_call: TRBJ2-3; v_call: TRBV11-3; cdr3_aa: CASSLAYPDTQYF
j_call: TRBJ2-2; v_call: TRBV5-1; cdr3_aa: CASSLGVRNTGELFF
j_call: TRBJ2-3; v_call: TRBV9; cdr3_aa: CASSVGLAGGIPTDTQYF
j_call: TRBJ1-4; v_call: TRBV2; cdr3_aa: CARRGTGGTNEKLFF
j_call: TRBJ2-3; v_call: TRBV24-1; cdr3_aa: CATSDSPPLAGGIDTQYF
j_call: TRBJ2-7; v_call: TRBV7-9; cdr3_aa: CASSGTRAYEQYF
j_call: TRBJ1-1; v_call: TRBV2; cdr3_aa: CASSEDQGGAEAFF
j_call: TRBJ2-3; v_call: TRBV5-1; cdr3_aa: CASSGGLAGAGTDTQYF
j_call: TRBJ1-2; v_call: TRBV2; cdr3_aa: CASKLRSTGVSGYTF
j_call: TRBJ2-1; v_call: TRBV19; cdr3_aa: CAIPTVGDRENNEQFF
j_call: TRBJ2-1; v_call: TRBV18; cdr3_aa: CASSLGLGPYNEQFF
j_call: TRBJ1-2; v_call: TRBV5-1; cdr3_aa: CASSLYYGTGGHGYTF
j_call: TRBJ1-5; v_call: TRBV11-3; cdr3_aa: CASSLPRDRDQPQHF
j_call: TRBJ1-5; v_call: TRBV28; cdr3_aa: CASSSHRGNQPQHF
j_call: TRBJ2-1; v_call: TRBV2; cdr3_aa: CASSEAPAGGLGHNEQFF
j_call: TRBJ1-6; v_call: TRBV28; cdr3_aa: CASSSPGQGFGALHF
j_call: TRBJ1-5; v_call: TRBV30; cdr3_aa: CAWSWTENQPQHF
j_call: TRBJ1-3; v_call: TRBV29-1; cdr3_aa: CSAQGIGNTIYF
j_call: TRBJ2-1; v_call: TRBV12-3/TRBV12-4; cdr3_aa: CASSTSGLGTQFF
j_call: TRBJ1-1; v_call: TRBV4-2; cdr3_aa: CASSQTGTGYNTEAFF
j_call: TRBJ1-6; v_call: TRBV5-1; cdr3_aa: CASTGGSNSPLHF
j_call: TRBJ1-2; v_call: TRBV7-9; cdr3_aa: CATAREEVIF
j_call: TRBJ1-5; v_call: TRBV19; cdr3_aa: CASSIGQGPQPQHF
j_call: TRBJ1-1; v_call: TRBV9; cdr3_aa: CASSVVGQGDTEAFF
j_call: TRBJ1-1; v_call: TRBV12-3/TRBV12-4; cdr3_aa: CAGTEGITEAFF
j_call: TRBJ2-5; v_call: TRBV4-2; cdr3_aa: CASSQGLTMSRETQYF
j_call: TRBJ2-7; v_call: TRBV2; cdr3_aa: CASRRGGQGAYEQYF
j_call: TRBJ2-2; v_call: TRBV20-1; cdr3_aa: CSARGAGELFF
j_call: TRBJ1-3; v_call: TRBV5-1; cdr3_aa: CASSSGDRSGNTIYF
j_call: TRBJ1-5; v_call: TRBV5-1; cdr3_aa: CASSLGTGGSNQPQHF
j_call: TRBJ2-7; v_call: TRBV2; cdr3_aa: CASSQGITYEQYF
j_call: TRBJ1-5; v_call: TRBV6-1; cdr3_aa: CASSESTQGGNQPQHF
j_call: TRBJ2-3; v_call: TRBV18; cdr3_aa: CASSPRKAGLKDTQYF
j_call: TRBJ1-2; v_call: TRBV18; cdr3_aa: CASSYQADREAGYTF
j_call: TRBJ1-4; v_call: TRBV5-6; cdr3_aa: CASSLALGGLATNEKLFF
j_call: TRBJ1-1; v_call: TRBV4-1; cdr3_aa: CASSQDFGFDTEAFF
j_call: TRBJ2-7; v_call: TRBV20-1; cdr3_aa: CSASGLAGGPLYEQYF
j_call: TRBJ2-2; v_call: TRBV6-1; cdr3_aa: CASSERSGVSGELFF
j_call: TRBJ1-2; v_call: TRBV28; cdr3_aa: CASRIATGFGYTF
j_call: TRBJ1-2; v_call: TRBV28; cdr3_aa: CASSTRQGGYTF
j_call: TRBJ1-2; v_call: TRBV28; cdr3_aa: CASREGTGSEF
j_call: TRBJ1-4; v_call: TRBV19; cdr3_aa: CASSSWDKRFEKLFF
j_call: TRBJ2-2; v_call: TRBV6-5; cdr3_aa: CASSYSTGFTGELFF
j_call: TRBJ2-7; v_call: TRBV2; cdr3_aa: CASRDIRTGGVYEQYF
j_call: TRBJ1-6; v_call: TRBV2; cdr3_aa: CASSATLNSPLHF
j_call: TRBJ2-1; v_call: TRBV6-2/TRBV6-3; cdr3_aa: CASTPRAAYNEQFF
j_call: TRBJ1-4; v_call: TRBV30; cdr3_aa: CAWSHRVNEKLFF
j_call: TRBJ1-1; v_call: TRBV30; cdr3_aa: CAWVRQVAEAFF
j_call: TRBJ1-3; v_call: TRBV25-1; cdr3_aa: CASGRTSGNTIYF
j_call: TRBJ2-3; v_call: TRBV24-1; cdr3_aa: CATSDAAGRHSDTQYF
j_call: TRBJ1-3; v_call: TRBV7-9; cdr3_aa: CASSLTQVDTIYF
j_call: TRBJ2-1; v_call: TRBV14; cdr3_aa: CASSTGTGRFNEQFF